This T cell receptor (beta chain) was captured in a study of T cells after yellow fever vaccination. The overall study: Fractions containing few cells were prepared with SMART-Seq v4 Ultra Low Input.

Whole-study findings and limits: In post-booster samples, most primary-vaccination clones reappeared (about 95% CD4, about 91% CD8).

A universal primer site and UMIs were added as TCR cDNA was made by 5'RACE template switching. TCRdb redid the calling of the 5' RACE reads with MiXCR, one entry per CDR3 protein. Counted here are over 300,000 distinct CDR3 sequences, about 6.9% occurring once; the ten biggest clones make up roughly a sixth. This CDR3 region has 14 residues. From germline, CDR1 is SGHKS and CDR2 YYEKEE (reference sequence). Trimming stripped 4 bases from V and 8 bases from J, with 15 bases between. As regards this clonotype: Its antigen is undetermined.

The sequence derives from a man in his late teens or twenties who received the YFV17D yellow fever vaccine. The sample here was PBMCs, taken roughly 46 days after the first yellow fever vaccination. The chain couples TRBV5-5 to TRBJ1-4, with D possibly TRBD1 on 5 matching bases. The CDR3 sequence: CASSKMGGIEKLFF. CDR3 DNA: TGTGCCAGCAGCAAGATGGGGGGGATCGAAAAACTGTTTTTT.